This T cell receptor beta chain was sequenced during a study of a mutant IDH1 vaccine in newly diagnosed glioma. Time point noted: baseline, week 1 (first vaccination visit). Treatment reported: pre-vaccination baseline after standard-of-care therapy. The repertoire was sequenced with immunoSEQ multiplex PCR; TCRdb's copy has only in-frame clones and lacks some. The sample holds roughly 38,000 clones; roughly 92% are singletons and the top ten take 15% to 20%. There are 13 residues in the CDR3. The germline V gene has CDR1 SGHNT and CDR2 YYREEE (reference sequence). V was trimmed by 4 bases and J by 0 bases, leaving 5 bases between them.

Source: PBMCs, taken from a glioma patient treated with radiotherapy, temozolomide or both. The clonotype originates from a man aged 18 to 35 with glioma. The chain combines TRBV5-4 with TRBJ1-3; D remains ambiguous. CDR3 loop: CASSPSSGNTIYF. CDR3 DNA: TGTGCCAGCAGCCCGAGCTCTGGAAACACCATATATTTT. Drawing the rest from reference TRBV5-4 and TRBJ1-3, the complete variable domain is ETGVTQSPTHLIKTRGQQVTLRCSSQSGHNTVSWYQQALGQGPQFIFQYYREEENGRGNFPPRFSGLQFPNYSSELNVNALELDDSALYLCASSPSSGNTIYFGEGSWLTVV.